This TCR beta chain was observed in a study of T cells in women clearing cervical HPV infection. The CDR3 is made up of 13 amino acids. Germline values: CDR1 GTSNPN, CDR2 SVGIG (reference sequence). V was pared by 4 bases and J by 8 bases, with 7 bases of the junction left unmatched. Sequencing used immunoSEQ multiplex PCR; TCRdb keeps in-frame clones, though not all of them. This table lists under 45,000 clones. With regard to this clone: The read finishes 3 residues shy of the CDR3 end, and the germline J gene is used to complete it.

This TCR came from a woman between 18 and 69 years old with a cervical HPV16 infection that either progressed to CIN3+ or cleared (not recorded which). Sequenced input: blood buffy coat. The gene calls are TRBV30 and TRBJ2-3, with TRBD2 matching over 9 bases. The CDR3 sequence: CAWMGLAEPTQYF. The CDR3 bases that were read are TGTGCCTGGATGGGACTAGCAGAACCTACG.